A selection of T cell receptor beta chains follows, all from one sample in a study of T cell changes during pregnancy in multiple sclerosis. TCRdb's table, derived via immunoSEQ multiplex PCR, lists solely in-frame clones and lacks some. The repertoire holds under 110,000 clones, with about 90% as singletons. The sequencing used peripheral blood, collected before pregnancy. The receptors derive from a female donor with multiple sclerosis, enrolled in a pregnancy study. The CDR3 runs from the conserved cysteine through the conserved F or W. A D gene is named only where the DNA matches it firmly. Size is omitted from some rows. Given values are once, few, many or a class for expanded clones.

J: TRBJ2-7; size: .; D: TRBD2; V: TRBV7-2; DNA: TGTGCCAGCAGCTCGGGACTAGCGATGTCCTACGAGCAGTACTTC; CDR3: CASSSGLAMSYEQYF
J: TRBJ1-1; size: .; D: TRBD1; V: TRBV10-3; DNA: TGTGCCATCAGTCCCGGGACAGACGAAGCTTTCTTT; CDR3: CAISPGTDEAFF
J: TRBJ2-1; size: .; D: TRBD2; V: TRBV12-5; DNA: TGTGCTAGTGGTTCCTCAAGCGGGGGGGGTGGGGAGCAGTTCTTC; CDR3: CASGSSSGGGGEQFF
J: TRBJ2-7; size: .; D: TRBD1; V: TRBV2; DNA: TGTGCCACCAAGCCGACCGGGACAGGGGGCTACGAGCAGTACTTC; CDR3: CATKPTGTGGYEQYF
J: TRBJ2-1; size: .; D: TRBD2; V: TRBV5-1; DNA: TGCGCCAGCAGTCAGAGGACTAGCGGGAATGAGCAGTTCTTC; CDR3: CASSQRTSGNEQFF
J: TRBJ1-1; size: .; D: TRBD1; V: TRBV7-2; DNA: TGTGCCAGCAGCTTACGGACAGGGGTAAGGAACACTGAAGCTTTCTTT; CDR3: CASSLRTGVRNTEAFF
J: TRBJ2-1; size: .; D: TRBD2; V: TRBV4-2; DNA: TGTGCCAGCAGCCCCAGGTTAGCGGGCGGGTACAATGAGCAGTTCTTC; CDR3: CASSPRLAGGYNEQFF
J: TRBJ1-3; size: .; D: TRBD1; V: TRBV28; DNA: TGTGCCAGCTCCTCCCAGGGGGGTGCGACAGACTCTGGAAACACCATATATTTT; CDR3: CASSSQGGATDSGNTIYF
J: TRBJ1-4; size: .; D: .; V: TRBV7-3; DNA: TGTGCCAGGTTCCTAGCAACTAATGAAAAACTGTTTTTT; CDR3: CARFLATNEKLFF
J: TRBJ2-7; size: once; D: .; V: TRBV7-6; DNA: TGTGCCAGCAGCCCTCTCCGGGACTCCGCGTCCTACGAGCAGTACTTC; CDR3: CASSPLRDSASYEQYF
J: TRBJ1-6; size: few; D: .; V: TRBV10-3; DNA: TGTGCCATCAGTGAAGGGCGGGATAATTCACCCCTCCACTTT; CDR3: CAISEGRDNSPLHF
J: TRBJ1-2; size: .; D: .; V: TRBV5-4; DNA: TGTGCCAGCAGCTACAGAATTCAGGGGCGAAATGGCTACACCTTC; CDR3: CASSYRIQGRNGYTF
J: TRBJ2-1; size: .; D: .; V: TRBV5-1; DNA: TGCGCCAGCAGCCGGGGACACCCGATGGATGAGCAGTTCTTC; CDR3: CASSRGHPMDEQFF
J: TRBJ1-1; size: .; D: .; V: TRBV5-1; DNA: TGCGCCAGCAGCTTGGCTGCAGGGGTAATGAACACTGAAGCTTTCTTT; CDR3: CASSLAAGVMNTEAFF
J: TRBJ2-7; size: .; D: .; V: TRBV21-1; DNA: TGTGCCAGCAGCGATCGGGAGACTAGCGGGAGATGGGAGGCTGTCTACGAGCAGTACTTC; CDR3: CASSDRETSGRWEAVYEQYF
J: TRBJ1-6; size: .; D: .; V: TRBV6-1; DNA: TGTGCCAGCAGGGACAGAAGCTCCTATAATTCACCCCTCCACTTT; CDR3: CASRDRSSYNSPLHF
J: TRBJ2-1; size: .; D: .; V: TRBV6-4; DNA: TGTGCCAGCACCTCCTTCCCCCATGAGCAGTTCTTC; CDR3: CASTSFPHEQFF
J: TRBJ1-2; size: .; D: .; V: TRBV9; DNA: TGTGCCAGCAGCGTAGGGCCCAGTGGGGGGGGCTCTCGGGTCTATGGCTACACCTTC; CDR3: CASSVGPSGGGSRVYGYTF